The text below deals with one T cell receptor (beta chain). The CDR3 loop spans 15 amino acids. CDR1 and CDR2 (germline): MDHEN, SYDVKM. V shed 2 bases and J 6 bases; nucleotides not matched to a gene: 6. This sample is drawn from a study of technical replicates of blood from a few donors. Sequencing used immunoSEQ multiplex PCR; TCRdb keeps in-frame clones, though not all of them. This table has 62,000 or so clones, around 87% appearing once. The sequencing input was PBMCs. This TCR was recovered from a human donor in good health. Some clones in this sample may be carry-over from other donors' samples. The chain employs TRBV28 and TRBJ2-2, with 7 bases lining up with TRBD2. The CDR3 region is CASSLVREGSGELFF. The CDR3 nucleotides read TGTGCCAGCAGTTTAGTCAGGGAGGGATCCGGGGAGCTGTTTTTT.